This T cell receptor beta chain appears in the sequencing data of a study of T cell responses to AZD1222 COVID-19 vaccine. Study findings and constraints: Baseline seropositivity characterized only a handful of AZD1222 recipients. Repertoires in all cases were sampled only once the peak T cell response had passed.

To note about this clone: Its antigen is unidentified.

Germline V gives CDR1 LNHDA, CDR2 SQIVND (reference sequence). The CDR3 has 13 amino acids. Trimming took 5 bases from V and 5 from J, leaving 7 bases between them. Repertoires were generated with immunoSEQ multiplex PCR, while TCRdb's copy carries only in-frame clones and drops some. The sample lists tens of thousands of clones, 80% to 90% occurring once. This chain connects TRBV19 to TRBJ1-6, with D uncertain. This TCR was sampled from an adult who received the AZD1222 COVID-19 vaccine. The starting material was peripheral blood, obtained 28 days after the second AZD1222 dose. The CDR3 loop is CASSAFDNSPLHF. In DNA, the CDR3 is TGTGCCAGTAGTGCGTTTGATAATTCACCCCTCCACTTT.